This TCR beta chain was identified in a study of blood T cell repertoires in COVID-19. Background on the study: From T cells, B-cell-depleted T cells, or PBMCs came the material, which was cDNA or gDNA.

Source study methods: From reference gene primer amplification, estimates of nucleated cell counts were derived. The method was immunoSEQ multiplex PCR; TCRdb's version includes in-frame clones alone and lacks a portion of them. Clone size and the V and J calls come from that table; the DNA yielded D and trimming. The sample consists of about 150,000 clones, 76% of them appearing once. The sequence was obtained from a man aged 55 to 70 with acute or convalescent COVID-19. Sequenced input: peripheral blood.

The CDR3 reads CASTTGNGELFF. In nucleotides, the CDR3 is TGTGCCAGCACCACGGGAAATGGGGAGCTGTTTTTT. This chain connects TRBV6-5 to TRBJ2-2; D might be TRBD2 (5 bases). The germline V gene encodes CDR1 MNHEY and CDR2 SVGAGI. V shed 7 bases and J shed 8 bases, with 11 bases lying between them. CDR3 length equals 12 residues.